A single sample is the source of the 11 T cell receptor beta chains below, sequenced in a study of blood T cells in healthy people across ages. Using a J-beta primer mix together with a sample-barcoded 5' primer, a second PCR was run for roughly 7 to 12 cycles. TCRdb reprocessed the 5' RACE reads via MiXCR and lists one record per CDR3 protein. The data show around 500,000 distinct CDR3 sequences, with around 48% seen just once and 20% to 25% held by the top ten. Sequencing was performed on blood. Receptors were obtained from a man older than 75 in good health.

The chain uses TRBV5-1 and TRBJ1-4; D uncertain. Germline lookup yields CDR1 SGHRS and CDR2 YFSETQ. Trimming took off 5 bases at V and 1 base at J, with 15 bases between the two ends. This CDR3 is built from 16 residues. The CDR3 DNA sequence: TGCGCCAGCAGACGTTCTGGGAGTCTAACTAATGAAAAACTGTTTTTT. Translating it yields CASRRSGSLTNEKLFF.

In DNA, the CDR3 is TGTGCCAGCACTCTTGCGGGAGGTAGCACAGATACGCAGTATTTT. Translation gives CASTLAGGSTDTQYF. This chain connects TRBV9 to TRBJ2-3; 8 positions agree with TRBD2. The CDR3 spans 15 residues. The J segment lost 0 bases and the V segment lost 6 bases, leaving 6 bases of the junction unmatched. Looked up from germline, CDR1 is SGDLS and CDR2 is YYNGEE.

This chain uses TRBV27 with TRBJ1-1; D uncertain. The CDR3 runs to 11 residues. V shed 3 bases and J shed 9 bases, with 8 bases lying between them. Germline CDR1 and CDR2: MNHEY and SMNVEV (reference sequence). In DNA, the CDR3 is TGTGCCAGCAGTTTTGCCGGTAAAGCTTTCTTT. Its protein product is CASSFAGKAFF.

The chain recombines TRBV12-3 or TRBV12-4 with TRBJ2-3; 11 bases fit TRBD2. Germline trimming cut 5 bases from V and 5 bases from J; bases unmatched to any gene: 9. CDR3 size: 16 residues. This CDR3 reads CASSPNSGGARDTQYF. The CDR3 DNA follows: TGTGCCAGCAGTCCCAATAGCGGGGGGGCAAGAGATACGCAGTATTTT.

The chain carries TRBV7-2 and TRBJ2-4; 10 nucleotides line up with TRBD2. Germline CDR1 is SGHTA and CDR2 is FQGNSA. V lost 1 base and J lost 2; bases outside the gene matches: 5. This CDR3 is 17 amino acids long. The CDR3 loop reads CASSLGGLAVSKNIQYF. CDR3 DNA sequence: TGTGCCAGCAGCTTAGGAGGACTAGCGGTCTCCAAAAACATTCAGTACTTC.

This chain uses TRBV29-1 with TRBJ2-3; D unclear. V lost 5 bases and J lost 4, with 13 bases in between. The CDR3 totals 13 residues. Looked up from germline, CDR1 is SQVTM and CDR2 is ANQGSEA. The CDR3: CSVSIRVSDTQYF. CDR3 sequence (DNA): TGCAGCGTTTCTATCCGGGTCTCAGATACGCAGTATTTT.

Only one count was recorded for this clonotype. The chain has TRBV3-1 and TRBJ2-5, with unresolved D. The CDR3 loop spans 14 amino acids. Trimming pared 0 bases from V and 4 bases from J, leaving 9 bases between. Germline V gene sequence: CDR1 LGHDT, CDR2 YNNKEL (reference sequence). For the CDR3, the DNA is TGTGCCAGCAGCCAAGATGTGTCGGCAGAGACCCAGTACTTC. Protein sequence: CASSQDVSAETQYF.

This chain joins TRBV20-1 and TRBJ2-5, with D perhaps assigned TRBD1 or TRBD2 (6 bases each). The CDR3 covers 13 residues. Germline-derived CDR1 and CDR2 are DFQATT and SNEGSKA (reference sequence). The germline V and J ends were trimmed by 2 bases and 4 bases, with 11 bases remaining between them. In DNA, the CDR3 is TGCAGTGCTAGATGGGGGGCCCCAGAGACCCAGTACTTC. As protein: CSARWGAPETQYF.

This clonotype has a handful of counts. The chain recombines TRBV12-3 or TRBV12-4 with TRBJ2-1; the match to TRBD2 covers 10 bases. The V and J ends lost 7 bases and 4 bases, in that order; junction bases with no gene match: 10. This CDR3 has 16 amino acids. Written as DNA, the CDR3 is TGTGCCAGCACCCTACTAGCGGGGCCGGAATACAATGAGCAGTTCTTC. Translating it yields CASTLLAGPEYNEQFF.

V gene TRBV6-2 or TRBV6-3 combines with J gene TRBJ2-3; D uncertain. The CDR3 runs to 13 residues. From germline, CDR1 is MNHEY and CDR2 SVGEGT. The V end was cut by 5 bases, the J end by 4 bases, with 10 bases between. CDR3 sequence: CASSDPQADTQYF. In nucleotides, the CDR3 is TGTGCCAGCAGTGACCCACAAGCAGATACGCAGTATTTT.

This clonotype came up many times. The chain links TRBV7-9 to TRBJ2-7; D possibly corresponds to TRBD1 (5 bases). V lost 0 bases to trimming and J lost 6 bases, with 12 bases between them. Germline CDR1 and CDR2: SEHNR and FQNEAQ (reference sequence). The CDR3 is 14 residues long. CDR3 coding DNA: TGTGCCAGCAGCTTAGCCAGGGCCTGGGGCGAGCAGTACTTC. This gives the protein CASSLARAWGEQYF.